This T cell receptor (beta chain) was captured in a study of T cells in Graves' hyperthyroidism and ophthalmopathy. Study outcomes and limitations: Within blood appeared most thyroid clonotypes that had expanded above 0.001. Ophthalmopathy stood apart from stable hyperthyroidism in a 13 V-J model.

This clonotype occurred many times. Its antigen remains unknown. This CDR3 comprises 15 residues. Per germline, CDR1 SQVTM and CDR2 ANQGSEA. V lost 7 bases and J lost 4; bases outside the gene matches: 10. RNA transcripts served as the template for amplifying TCR beta CDR3 regions. The TCR CDR3 first-round RT-PCR relied on the HTBI primer set. MiXCR was run by TCRdb on the multiplex PCR reads, yielding one entry per CDR3 protein. The sample records approximately 610,000 distinct CDR3 sequences, approximately 14% being singletons. This sequence originates from a woman aged 40 to 50 with Graves' ophthalmopathy. Sequencing was performed on blood. The chain joins TRBV29-1 to TRBJ1-2; 12 bases align to TRBD1. Written as DNA, the CDR3 is TGCAGCGCTGGGACAGGGGGCGCGGTACCCTATGGCTACACCTTC. Protein product: CSAGTGGAVPYGYTF.